A single sample is the source of the 30 T cell receptor beta chains below, sequenced in a study of technical replicates of blood from several donors. Here immunoSEQ multiplex PCR was the method, and the copy in TCRdb shows in-frame clones only, minus some. The table has 82,000 or so clones, nearly 96% seen once; the top ten hold about 0.36%. Sequencing was performed on T cells isolated from PBMCs. Receptor source: a human donor in good health.

J is TRBJ2-3 and V is TRBV7-2; 8 bases agree with TRBD2. V was clipped by 0 bases and J by 4 bases; unmatched bases: 12. The CDR3 is 18 residues long. Germline values: CDR1 SGHTA, CDR2 FQGNSA. In nucleotides, the CDR3 is TGTGCCAGCAGCTTAGCGCAGGAGCGGGAGTTTGGGCCAGATACGCAGTATTTT. Translated, it gives CASSLAQEREFGPDTQYF.

This chain links TRBV28 with TRBJ2-7; tentative D call: TRBD1 (6 bases). The CDR3 consists of 14 residues. Germline-derived CDR1 and CDR2 are MDHEN and SYDVKM. Trimming cost V 4 bases and J 6 bases, with 16 bases left between them. The CDR3 protein is CASSYNREFGEQYF. The DNA of the CDR3 is TGTGCCAGCAGTTATAACAGGGAATTCGGCGAGCAGTACTTC.

This sequence joins TRBV9 and TRBJ2-1, with 8 bases matching TRBD2. The ends lost 3 bases at V and 4 bases at J; junction bases unmatched: 6. The germline V gene has CDR1 SGDLS and CDR2 YYNGEE. This CDR3 has 15 amino acids. The CDR3 loop is CASSASSGLYNEQFF. The CDR3, as DNA: TGTGCCAGCAGCGCATCTAGCGGGTTGTACAATGAGCAGTTCTTC.

The chain links TRBV7-2 to TRBJ1-2, with 7 bases that match TRBD1. The J segment lost 5 bases and the V segment lost 1 base, leaving 7 bases of the junction unmatched. CDR1 and CDR2 (germline): SGHTA, FQGNSA. There are 15 residues in the CDR3. CDR3 sequence: CASSLVGTDNYGYTF. DNA of the CDR3: TGTGCCAGCAGCTTAGTAGGGACAGATAATTATGGCTACACCTTC.

The CDR3 nucleotides are TGTGCCAGTAGTATATTAAGCGGAATACAAGAGACCCAGTACTTC. As protein: CASSILSGIQETQYF. This chain links TRBV19 with TRBJ2-5; maybe TRBD2 (5 bases). Germline V CDR1 and CDR2: LNHDA, SQIVND (reference sequence). Trimming took 2 bases from V and 2 from J, leaving 12 bases between them. The CDR3 has 15 residues.

The rearrangement links TRBV28 to TRBJ2-5; D perhaps matches TRBD1 (6 bases). This CDR3 has 13 residues. V lost 5 bases, J lost 5 bases, and 12 bases lay in between. From germline, CDR1 is MDHEN and CDR2 SYDVKM. The CDR3 nucleotides read TGTGCCAGCAGTATACAGGGTCGGGAGACCCAGTACTTC. It translates to CASSIQGRETQYF.

This clone was counted at least ten times. The chain is built from TRBV9 and TRBJ2-2; 7 positions match TRBD2. The CDR3 has 16 amino acids. The ends lost 3 bases at V and 1 base at J; junction bases unmatched: 6. Germline CDR1 and CDR2: SGDLS and YYNGEE. This CDR3 is CASSGGASGNTGELFF. The CDR3 nucleotides read TGTGCCAGCAGCGGAGGGGCTAGCGGGAACACCGGGGAGCTGTTTTTT.

V is TRBV14 and J is TRBJ2-7; D gene ambiguous. The CDR3 has 13 residues. Germline CDR1 is SGHDN and CDR2 is FVKESK. Trimming cost V 5 bases and J 0 bases, with 8 bases left between them. The CDR3 loop is CASSSGGSYEQYF. CDR3 sequence (DNA): TGTGCCAGCAGCAGTGGCGGCTCCTACGAGCAGTACTTC.

The chain links TRBV28 to TRBJ2-4; the D gene is possibly TRBD2 (5 bases). The CDR3 runs 14 residues. The germline V gene has CDR1 MDHEN and CDR2 SYDVKM. Trimming stripped 8 bases from V and 0 bases from J, with 11 bases between. The CDR3 DNA sequence: TGTGCCAGCCACGAGGGTATAGCCAAAAACATTCAGTACTTC. It yields the protein CASHEGIAKNIQYF.

This chain connects TRBV21-1 to TRBJ2-5; the table's TRBD1 call for D was not verified on the DNA. TRBV21-1 is deemed a pseudogene. This CDR3 comprises 14 residues. The CDR3 DNA sequence: TGTGCCAGCAGCCCCGGACAGGGGATAGAGACCCAGTACTTC. It encodes CASSPGQGIETQYF.

The V and J genes are TRBV7-2 and TRBJ2-3, with D tentatively TRBD2 (6 bases). This CDR3 spans 15 amino acids. Trimming left V 1 base short and J 0 bases short, with 8 bases between. Germline V gene data show CDR1 as SGHTA and CDR2 as FQGNSA. The CDR3 sequence is CASSLVGSSTDTQYF. CDR3 DNA: TGTGCCAGCAGCTTAGTCGGGAGCAGCACAGATACGCAGTATTTT.

The rearrangement joins TRBV19 to TRBJ2-1; 7 bases are a match to TRBD2. CDR1 and CDR2 from the germline V gene are LNHDA and SQIVND (reference sequence). The CDR3 spans 16 residues. The V gene end was trimmed by 3 bases and the J gene end by 0 bases; junction bases not matched to a gene: 5. The CDR3 DNA is TGTGCCAGTAGTATTGTTGGCGGGAGCTCCTACAATGAGCAGTTCTTC. It yields the protein CASSIVGGSSYNEQFF.

The CDR3 DNA follows: TGTGCCAGCAGCGTAGATTCGGGTACAGGCCATAATGAAAAACTGTTTTTT. Translating it yields CASSVDSGTGHNEKLFF. This rearrangement joins TRBV9 to TRBJ1-4, with D tentatively TRBD1 (5 bases). CDR1 and CDR2 (germline): SGDLS, YYNGEE. The CDR3 has 17 amino acids. V lost 0 bases, J lost 4 bases, and 16 bases lay in between.

The V call is TRBV28, the J call TRBJ2-7; D gene uncertain. The CDR3 loop spans 13 amino acids. V lost 3 bases and J lost 0, with 6 bases in between. CDR1 and CDR2 (germline): MDHEN, SYDVKM. CDR3 DNA sequence: TGTGCCAGCAGTTTCCGGAGCTCCTACGAGCAGTACTTC. This sequence encodes CASSFRSSYEQYF.

The chain joins TRBV11-2 to TRBJ2-1; D might be TRBD2 (6 bases). The length of the CDR3 is 15 residues. Germline values: CDR1 SGHAT, CDR2 FQNNGV. V lost 1 base to trimming and J lost 6 bases, with 13 bases between them. The CDR3 bases are TGTGCCAGCAGCTTAGCGTCTAGCGTAATCAATGAGCAGTTCTTC. Amino acid sequence: CASSLASSVINEQFF.

This chain uses TRBV9 with TRBJ2-3, with TRBD2 as a possible D gene (5 bases). From germline, CDR1 is SGDLS and CDR2 YYNGEE. The CDR3 is 15 residues long. V was shortened by 0 bases and J by 6 bases, with 14 bases between the two germline ends. The CDR3 sequence is CASSVGGSRADTQYF. The CDR3 nucleotides read TGTGCCAGCAGCGTAGGCGGATCGAGGGCCGATACGCAGTATTTT.

The J gene is TRBJ1-1, the V gene TRBV27, with TRBD1 matching 10 bases. CDR3 length: 15 residues. Germline-derived CDR1 and CDR2 are MNHEY and SMNVEV (reference sequence). The V gene end was trimmed by 8 bases and the J gene end by 1 base; junction bases not matched to a gene: 7. The CDR3 bases are TGTGCCAGCGGAATCCGGGACAGGGGGAACACTGAAGCTTTCTTT. As protein: CASGIRDRGNTEAFF.

The chain couples TRBV19 to TRBJ1-2, with TRBD1 matching 7 bases. Germline V lookup: CDR1 LNHDA, CDR2 SQIVND (reference sequence). The length of the CDR3 is 13 residues. V gave up 5 bases and J gave up 4 bases; unmatched junction bases: 4. Written as DNA, the CDR3 is TGTGCCAGTAGTCCGGGACAGTTCTATGGCTACACCTTC. This gives the protein CASSPGQFYGYTF.

This clone has just a few counts. The DNA of the CDR3 is TGTGCCAGCTCACCACGGGCATCTAGCGGGGCTGCTGAGCAGTTCTTC. As protein: CASSPRASSGAAEQFF. The chain combines TRBV18 with TRBJ2-1; 9 nucleotides agree with TRBD2. With V trimmed by 1 base and J by 9 bases, 10 bases remained unmatched. The CDR3 is 16 residues long. Germline loops: CDR1 KGHSH, CDR2 LQKENI.

This clone has only one observation. The chain employs TRBV6-6 and TRBJ2-3; 7 bases match TRBD1. The CDR3 loop spans 15 amino acids. Germline trimming cut 6 bases from V and 1 base from J; bases unmatched to any gene: 7. Germline lookup yields CDR1 MNHNY and CDR2 SVGAGI (reference sequence). The CDR3 bases are TGTGCCAGCAGCCCCGACAGGGTTGGCACAGATACGCAGTATTTT. This gives the protein CASSPDRVGTDTQYF.

CDR3 nucleotide sequence: TGCAGTTGGGGGGGCTCCTACGAGCAGTACTTC. It specifies CSWGGSYEQYF. This sequence joins TRBV20-1 and TRBJ2-7; TRBD2 agrees at 7 bases. This CDR3 region has 11 residues. The germline V gene has CDR1 DFQATT and CDR2 SNEGSKA (reference sequence). Losses at the gene ends were 8 bases for V and 0 bases for J; bases not matched to a gene: 1.

The sample holds one count of this clone. J is TRBJ2-2 and V is TRBV7-3; 7 bases are shared with TRBD2. The CDR3 spans 17 residues. In germline, CDR1 is SGHTA, CDR2 FQGTGA. With V trimmed by 0 bases and J by 4 bases, 8 bases remained unmatched. CDR3 nucleotides: TGTGCCAGCAGCTTAACGGGGTGGGAGGGCCCCACCGGGGAGCTGTTTTTT. This codes for CASSLTGWEGPTGELFF.

V is TRBV9 and J is TRBJ1-2; no reliable D call. The CDR3 contains 13 residues. Trimming shortened V by 0 bases and J by 7 bases, and 10 bases separated the two germline ends. The germline gives CDR1 SGDLS, CDR2 YYNGEE. CDR3 coding DNA: TGTGCCAGCAGCGTAGGATCACGGGGTGGCTACACCTTC. Protein product: CASSVGSRGGYTF.

The V and J genes are TRBV6-5 and TRBJ1-1, with 7 bases that match TRBD1. CDR3 size: 14 residues. Germline CDR1 and CDR2: MNHEY and SVGAGI. The V segment lost 0 bases and the J segment 6 bases; nucleotides outside the gene matches: 4. The CDR3 sequence is CASSYSTGYAEAFF. The CDR3 region has the DNA TGTGCCAGCAGTTACTCGACAGGGTACGCTGAAGCTTTCTTT.

This chain's CDR3 is CASSLGQGYIDEQYF. The CDR3 DNA reads as TGCGCCAGCAGCTTGGGACAGGGGTATATTGACGAGCAGTACTTC. The genes are TRBV5-1 and TRBJ2-7, with TRBD1 identical over 8 bases. Trimming at V came to 0 bases and at J to 5 bases, leaving 7 bases not matched to a gene. CDR3 length: 15 amino acids. CDR1 and CDR2 (germline): SGHRS, YFSETQ.

The chain links TRBV27 to TRBJ1-4, with D tentatively TRBD1 (6 bases). The V and J ends lost 1 base and 0 bases respectively, with 15 bases between them. This CDR3 contains 18 residues. Per the germline V gene, CDR1 is MNHEY and CDR2 is SMNVEV (reference sequence). The DNA for the CDR3 is TGTGCCAGCAGTTTATTGTCAGGGGAGTTCGCAACTAATGAAAAACTGTTTTTT. The encoded protein is CASSLLSGEFATNEKLFF. Filled out from reference TRBV27 and TRBJ1-4, the complete variable domain reads EAQVTQNPRYLITVTGKKLTVTCSQNMNHEYMSWYRQDPGLGLRQIYYSMNVEVTDKGDVPEGYKVSRKEKRNFPLILESPSPNQTSLYFCASSLLSGEFATNEKLFFGSGTQLSVL.

This chain links TRBV2 with TRBJ1-1; 7 bases line up with TRBD1. The CDR3 contains 15 residues. Per the germline V gene, CDR1 is SNHLY and CDR2 is FYNNEI. Losses at the gene ends were 2 bases for V and 10 bases for J; bases not matched to a gene: 13. CDR3 DNA: TGTGCCAGCAGTGAATACCCAGGGGGTAATTCGGGAGCTTTCTTT. Translating it yields CASSEYPGGNSGAFF.

J is TRBJ2-1 and V is TRBV6-5; unclear D gene. The CDR3 length is 11 residues. The V and J ends lost 6 bases and 4 bases respectively, with 4 bases between them. Germline V gene lookup returns CDR1 MNHEY and CDR2 SVGAGI. The CDR3 sequence: CASRLYNEQFF. CDR3 in DNA: TGTGCCAGCAGACTTTACAATGAGCAGTTCTTC.

This clone was counted once. The chain links TRBV9 to TRBJ2-2; 9 bases line up with TRBD1. The CDR3 loop spans 20 amino acids. The germline V gene encodes CDR1 SGDLS and CDR2 YYNGEE. With 0 bases clipped from V and 0 bases from J, the junction kept 12 bases outside the gene matches. CDR3 amino acids: CASSVEARGQGLANTGELFF. As DNA, the CDR3 is TGTGCCAGCAGCGTAGAAGCTCGGGGACAGGGTTTAGCGAACACCGGGGAGCTGTTTTTT.

The genes are TRBV7-2 and TRBJ2-5; maybe TRBD2 (5 bases). Per germline, CDR1 SGHTA and CDR2 FQGNSA. The V and J ends lost 2 bases and 3 bases respectively, with 13 bases between them. This CDR3 is 15 amino acids long. CDR3: CASSLMGWEKETQYF. The CDR3 DNA sequence: TGTGCCAGCAGCTTAATGGGTTGGGAGAAAGAGACCCAGTACTTC.